This TCR beta chain was captured by sequencing in a study of blood T cell repertoires in COVID-19. Study as a whole: There were acute and convalescent COVID-19 samples, and they came from the United States, Italy and Spain.

Original analysis: Amplification from reference gene primers served as the basis for estimated nucleated cell counts. The table came from immunoSEQ multiplex PCR; TCRdb's copy has only in-frame clones and leaves some out. D and trimming come from the DNA, and the V and J calls and clone size come from that table. The sample holds around 69,000 clones, about 86% seen once. The TCR sequence derives from a man in his fifties or sixties with active COVID-19. What was sequenced was peripheral blood.

The CDR3, as DNA: TGTGCCAGCAGTTACGAGGCGGGGTTCACAGATACGCAGTATTTT. It yields the protein CASSYEAGFTDTQYF. This sequence joins TRBV6-5 and TRBJ2-3, with D tentatively TRBD2 (6 bases). This CDR3 has 15 residues. Between the trimmed V and J ends, which lost 2 bases and 2 bases, there was a span of 11 bases. Germline loops: CDR1 MNHEY, CDR2 SVGAGI.